Below, 20 T cell receptor beta chains from the same sample are listed, as sequenced in a study of beta chain features in type 1 diabetes. Sequenced material consisted of expressed TCRB transcripts (all of the isolated RNA was reverse transcribed). Sequenced by immunoSEQ multiplex PCR; TCRdb stores in-frame clones only, minus some. Of roughly 400,000 clones in the sample, approximately 15% were seen once. The sample taken for sequencing was naive CD4+ T cells from blood. The receptors were gathered from a man aged 25-45 years in good health.

This chain uses TRBV14 with TRBJ1-1; no clear D. V dropped 2 bases and J dropped 6 bases, with 10 bases sitting between them. CDR1 and CDR2 from the germline V gene are SGHDN and FVKESK. The CDR3 loop spans 13 amino acids. The CDR3 DNA reads as TGTGCCAGCAGCCAATCCGCGAATTCTGAAGCTTTCTTT. It translates to CASSQSANSEAFF. Together with reference TRBV14 and TRBJ1-1, the CDR3 gives the full variable domain: EAGVTQFPSHSVIEKGQTVTLRCDPISGHDNLYWYRRVMGKEIKFLLHFVKESKQDESGMPNNRFLAERTGGTYSTLKVQPAELEDSGVYFCASSQSANSEAFFGQGTRLTVV.

The V call is TRBV10-2, the J call TRBJ2-1, with D unresolved. V was cut by 3 bases and J by 9 bases, with 6 bases left in between. The CDR3 runs to 11 residues. Germline V lookup: CDR1 WSHSY, CDR2 SAAADI. The CDR3 region is CASSDSIEQFF. The CDR3 nucleotides read TGCGCCAGCAGTGACAGTATTGAGCAGTTCTTC.

This chain joins TRBV9 and TRBJ2-5; 9 positions agree with TRBD1. The germline V gene has CDR1 SGDLS and CDR2 YYNGEE. This CDR3 spans 17 amino acids. Germline trimming cut 0 bases from V and 2 bases from J; bases unmatched to any gene: 8. The CDR3 DNA follows: TGTGCCAGCAGCGTAGCCGGGACAGGGTTTTTGCAAGAGACCCAGTACTTC. This sequence encodes CASSVAGTGFLQETQYF.

This chain links TRBV19 with TRBJ2-3; either TRBD1 or TRBD2 may supply D (5 bases each). Trimming cost V 6 bases and J 9 bases, with 19 bases left between them. Germline V gene sequence: CDR1 LNHDA, CDR2 SQIVND (reference sequence). CDR3 length: 14 residues. CDR3 DNA sequence: TGTGCCAGTAGCCCAGCCGGACTTCAGGGCACGCAGTATTTT. Its translation: CASSPAGLQGTQYF.

This clone was seen a handful of times. The chain uses TRBV7-9 and TRBJ2-1; D remains unclear. The CDR3 is 13 amino acids. CDR1 and CDR2 from the germline V gene are SEHNR and FQNEAQ (reference sequence). V shed 2 bases and J shed 8 bases, with 10 bases lying between them. CDR3 region: CASSLSISYEQFF. The CDR3 region has the DNA TGTGCCAGCAGCTTATCGATTAGCTATGAGCAGTTCTTC.

This clone was seen a few times. This rearrangement joins TRBV29-1 to TRBJ2-5, with D hard to call. The ends were cut back, 0 bases at V and 2 bases at J, with 25 bases in the middle. Germline assignment: CDR1 SQVTM and CDR2 ANQGSEA. The CDR3 has 19 residues. The CDR3 nucleotides read TGCAGCGTTGAAGATAGGATGGGAAGAAGGGCCATATTGCAAGAGACCCAGTACTTC. Translated, it gives CSVEDRMGRRAILQETQYF.

This clone turned up a few times. This rearrangement joins TRBV29-1 to TRBJ2-3; D not certain. CDR3 size: 15 residues. With 6 bases removed from V and 1 base from J, the gap between germline ends came to 17 bases. Germline CDR1 is SQVTM and CDR2 is ANQGSEA. CDR3 DNA sequence: TGCAGCGTCGGAACCGGGCTTAGCCGCACAGATACGCAGTATTTT. Amino acids: CSVGTGLSRTDTQYF.

In this sample, this clone turned up a few times. J is TRBJ2-3 and V is TRBV15, with TRBD2 identical over 14 bases. Trimming at V came to 0 bases and at J to 6 bases, leaving 5 bases not matched to a gene. The CDR3 is made up of 17 amino acids. Germline CDR1 LNHNV, CDR2 YYDKDF (reference sequence). The CDR3 protein is CATSREGLAGGSDTQYF. The CDR3 DNA is TGTGCCACCAGCAGAGAAGGACTAGCGGGAGGTAGCGATACGCAGTATTTT.

The rearrangement joins TRBV7-2 to TRBJ2-7; no firm D call. This CDR3 region has 13 residues. Germline V CDR1 and CDR2: SGHTA, FQGNSA. The V gene lost 4 bases and the J gene lost 1 base, with 8 bases spanning the gap. CDR3 region: CASSSVPSYEQYF. The CDR3 DNA is TGTGCCAGCAGCTCGGTTCCATCCTACGAGCAGTACTTC.

The rearrangement uses TRBV7-9 and TRBJ1-1, with D unresolved. CDR3 size: 11 residues. Germline CDR1 is SEHNR and CDR2 is FQNEAQ (reference sequence). Trimming removed 6 bases at V and 7 bases at J, with 9 bases between. The CDR3 reads CASRDEGEAFF. CDR3 in DNA: TGTGCCAGCAGGGACGAAGGTGAAGCTTTCTTT.

The gene calls are TRBV25-1 and TRBJ2-2; 9 bases agree with TRBD1. Trimming at V came to 6 bases and at J to 5 bases, leaving 4 bases not matched to a gene. Per the germline V gene, CDR1 is MGHDK and CDR2 is SYGVNS. The CDR3 runs 14 residues. This CDR3 is CASRDRGFTGELFF. CDR3 bases: TGTGCCAGCAGGGACAGGGGTTTTACCGGGGAGCTGTTTTTT. Full variable domain (rest looked up from reference TRBV25-1 and TRBJ2-2): EADIYQTPRYLVIGTGKKITLECSQTMGHDKMYWYQQDPGMELHLIHYSYGVNSTEKGDLSSESTVSRIRTEHFPLTLESARPSHTSQYLCASRDRGFTGELFFGEGSRLTVL.

This clone was seen a handful of times. The chain is built from TRBV7-2 and TRBJ2-6, with 8 bases fitting TRBD2. V shed 2 bases and J 2 bases; nucleotides not matched to a gene: 5. This CDR3 contains 17 residues. Germline V gene sequence: CDR1 SGHTA, CDR2 FQGNSA. CDR3 coding DNA: TGTGCCAGCAGCTTACCGGTCGGGAGGGCTGGGGCCAACGTCCTGACTTTC. It codes for CASSLPVGRAGANVLTF. The variable domain in full, with the rest retrieved from reference TRBV7-2 and TRBJ2-6, is GAGVSQSPSNKVTEKGKDVELRCDPISGHTALYWYRQSLGQGLEFLIYFQGNSAPDKSGLPSDRFSAERTGGSVSTLTIQRTQQEDSAVYLCASSLPVGRAGANVLTFGAGSRLTVL.

This clone was picked up a small number of times. J is TRBJ1-1 and V is TRBV5-6; unclear D gene. Trimming cost V 1 base and J 10 bases, with 8 bases left between them. This CDR3 has 11 residues. In germline, CDR1 is SGHDT, CDR2 YYEEEE. The CDR3 DNA reads as TGTGCCAGCAGCTTGAAAGGGCGAGCTTTCTTT. Translating it yields CASSLKGRAFF.

This rearrangement joins TRBV4-3 to TRBJ2-1; unclear D gene. Germline V CDR1 and CDR2: LGHNA, YSLEER. The CDR3 has 16 amino acids. With 4 bases removed from V and 5 bases from J, the gap between germline ends came to 18 bases. CDR3 in DNA: TGCGCCAGCAGCCCCTTACCCACCCCCGGCGACAATGAGCAGTTCTTC. Its protein product is CASSPLPTPGDNEQFF.

This clone was observed a few times. Other DNA sequences within the sample encode an identical CDR3. The V and J genes are TRBV20-1 and TRBJ2-3; D gene unclear. From germline, CDR1 is DFQATT and CDR2 SNEGSKA (reference sequence). Trimming removed 2 bases at V and 6 bases at J, with 6 bases between. CDR3 length: 11 amino acids. CDR3 nucleotides: TGCAGTGCTAGATTAACTGATACGCAGTATTTT. Protein sequence: CSARLTDTQYF.

This clone was picked up a small number of times. The chain couples TRBV6-5 to TRBJ2-7; D assignment may be TRBD1 or TRBD2 (5 bases each). Between the trimmed V and J ends, which lost 8 bases and 5 bases, there was a span of 16 bases. The germline V gene has CDR1 MNHEY and CDR2 SVGAGI. This CDR3 has 13 amino acids. CDR3 loop: CASRKDVGDEQYF. In DNA form, the CDR3 reads TGTGCCAGCCGAAAGGACGTGGGGGACGAGCAGTACTTC.

The table lists this clone with a few counts. V is TRBV7-2 and J is TRBJ1-3, with TRBD1 as a possible D gene (5 bases). V was pared by 6 bases and J by 0 bases, with 12 bases between. The CDR3 is made up of 15 amino acids. Per germline, CDR1 SGHTA and CDR2 FQGNSA. The CDR3 region is CASSPLGHSGNTIYF. In nucleotides, the CDR3 is TGTGCCAGCAGTCCACTAGGACACTCTGGAAACACCATATATTTT.

This sequence joins TRBV6-6 and TRBJ2-3; TRBD1 or TRBD2 may be the D gene (5 bases each). The V gene lost 6 bases and the J gene lost 2 bases, with 18 bases spanning the gap. This CDR3 is 16 amino acids long. Germline CDR1 MNHNY, CDR2 SVGAGI (reference sequence). The CDR3 DNA sequence: TGTGCCAGCAGCCCGATTGGGGCGGGTTTCACAGATACGCAGTATTTT. Encoded protein: CASSPIGAGFTDTQYF.

The chain combines TRBV9 with TRBJ2-3; 7 bases line up with TRBD2. Germline trimming cut 0 bases from V and 3 bases from J; bases unmatched to any gene: 4. The CDR3 is 15 amino acids. From germline, CDR1 is SGDLS and CDR2 YYNGEE. CDR3 coding DNA: TGTGCCAGCAGCGTAGCCGGGAGGAAGACAGATACGCAGTATTTT. It codes for CASSVAGRKTDTQYF.

A few counts support this clone. The chain employs TRBV5-1 and TRBJ2-3, with D perhaps matching TRBD1 (6 bases). The CDR3 sequence is 16 residues long. The V end was cut by 3 bases, the J end by 2 bases, with 16 bases between. The V gene's germline CDR1 is SGHRS and CDR2 YFSETQ. The CDR3 bases are TGCGCCAGCAGCTGGGACATCCAAGGGCCCACAGATACGCAGTATTTT. This encodes CASSWDIQGPTDTQYF. Full variable domain (outside the CDR3, taken from reference TRBV5-1 and TRBJ2-3): KAGVTQTPRYLIKTRGQQVTLSCSPISGHRSVSWYQQTPGQGLQFLFEYFSETQRNKGNFPGRFSGRQFSNSRSEMNVSTLELGDSALYLCASSWDIQGPTDTQYFGPGTRLTVL.